This passage covers 15 T cell receptor beta chains from one sample sequenced in a study of T-cell memory formation after mild COVID-19. TCRdb reanalysed the 5' RACE reads using MiXCR and keeps one entry per CDR3 protein. The table has some 450,000 distinct CDR3 sequences, roughly 20% seen once. Sample: PBMCs or a T cell subset sorted from them (not recorded which). These receptors all come from an adult woman who had mild COVID-19 (a few samples of this study predate the infection). Cell type and time point are not known.

This clonotype occurred a few times. This rearrangement joins TRBV7-3 to TRBJ2-3, with D maybe TRBD2 (5 bases). Trimming removed 5 bases at V and 4 bases at J, with 13 bases between. The CDR3 runs to 14 residues. In germline, CDR1 is SGHTA, CDR2 FQGTGA. The CDR3 sequence: CASSLRGWADTQYF. The DNA of the CDR3 is TGTGCCAGCAGCCTCCGGGGTTGGGCAGATACGCAGTATTTT.

This clonotype came up many times. V gene TRBV7-2 combines with J gene TRBJ2-3; D is undetermined. Germline V gene sequence: CDR1 SGHTA, CDR2 FQGNSA. The CDR3 spans 13 residues. V gave up 1 base and J gave up 5 bases, with 7 bases separating them. Written as DNA, the CDR3 is TGTGCCAGCAGCTTAGATAGGCAAGATACGCAGTATTTT. Its protein product is CASSLDRQDTQYF.

The chain has TRBV6-5 and TRBJ2-2, with 7 bases that match TRBD1. The CDR3 extends over 15 amino acids. V was pared by 0 bases and J by 5 bases, with 3 bases of the junction left unmatched. CDR1 is MNHEY, CDR2 SVGAGI, per germline. The CDR3 DNA reads as TGTGCCAGCAGTTACTCGACAGGGATGACCGGGGAGCTGTTTTTT. Amino acid sequence: CASSYSTGMTGELFF.

This clonotype was detected a few times. The V call is TRBV7-9, the J call TRBJ2-7; D may be TRBD1 (5 bases). The CDR3 loop spans 15 amino acids. The germline V and J ends were trimmed by 2 bases and 0 bases, with 11 bases remaining between them. Germline V CDR1 and CDR2: SEHNR, FQNEAQ (reference sequence). CDR3 nucleotide sequence: TGTGCCAGCAGCTTACCACAGGCAAGCTCCTACGAGCAGTACTTC. Translating gives CASSLPQASSYEQYF. Variable domain in full (rest from reference TRBV7-9 and TRBJ2-7): DTGVSQNPRHKITKRGQNVTFRCDPISEHNRLYWYRQTLGQGPEFLTYFQNEAQLEKSRLLSDRFSAERPKGSFSTLEIQRTEQGDSAMYLCASSLPQASSYEQYFGPGTRLTVT.

To note about this clonotype: At one boundary the junction diverges from the germline segment, which might be a read error. V and J are TRBV11-2 and TRBJ2-1, with 9 bases lining up with TRBD1. This CDR3 spans 13 amino acids. CDR1 and CDR2 (germline): SGHAT, FQNNGV. The CDR3 region has the DNA TGTGCCAGCAGTCCAAACTTAGACAGGGGGGAGCGGTTC. This codes for CASSPNLDRGERF.

CDR3 region: CASRKDRGVDTQYF. CDR3 DNA sequence: TGTGCCAGCAGAAAGGACAGAGGAGTTGATACGCAGTATTTT. J is TRBJ2-3 and V is TRBV6-5, with a possible D match to TRBD1 (6 bases). V lost 6 bases to trimming and J lost 6 bases, with 16 bases between them. This CDR3 contains 14 residues. Germline CDR1 MNHEY, CDR2 SVGAGI.

V usage is TRBV7-2 and J usage is TRBJ2-7, with D perhaps matching TRBD2 (5 bases). There are 13 residues in the CDR3. Trimming cost V 7 bases and J 2 bases, with 12 bases left between them. Germline V CDR1 and CDR2: SGHTA, FQGNSA. In DNA form, the CDR3 reads TGTGCCAGCACCCGGTTCGGGACCTACGAGCAGTACTTC. Translating gives CASTRFGTYEQYF.

J is TRBJ2-1 and V is TRBV6-4; D gene unclear. CDR1 MRHNA and CDR2 SNTAGT come from the germline V gene. Deletions cut 0 bases from V and 9 bases from J, with 6 bases between. CDR3 size: 12 residues. The CDR3 nucleotides are TGTGCCAGCAGTGACTCGGCTAGTGAGCAGTTCTTC. Its protein is CASSDSASEQFF.

The chain joins TRBV3-1 to TRBJ1-1; D gene ambiguous. Trimming stripped 2 bases from V and 2 bases from J, with 12 bases between. Germline values: CDR1 LGHDT, CDR2 YNNKEL (reference sequence). This CDR3 comprises 15 residues. The CDR3 nucleotides are TGTGCCAGCAGCCAAAGTACTTCCGTAAACACTGAAGCTTTCTTT. It specifies CASSQSTSVNTEAFF.

A few counts support this clonotype. This chain links TRBV6-6 with TRBJ2-1, with D hard to call. The length of the CDR3 is 14 residues. Trimming stripped 0 bases from V and 6 bases from J, with 9 bases between. CDR1 and CDR2 from the germline V gene are MNHNY and SVGAGI (reference sequence). The DNA for the CDR3 is TGTGCCAGCAGTTACTCGGTAGTAGGCAATGAGCAGTTCTTC. Its translation: CASSYSVVGNEQFF.

This sequence joins TRBV20-1 and TRBJ1-1; perhaps TRBD1 as D (6 bases). Germline values: CDR1 DFQATT, CDR2 SNEGSKA (reference sequence). The CDR3 is 13 residues long. Trimming left V 3 bases short and J 5 bases short, with 13 bases between. CDR3 protein: CSARDSQETEAFF. The CDR3 region has the DNA TGCAGTGCTAGGGACAGTCAGGAAACTGAAGCTTTCTTT.

This clonotype appeared a few times. The chain carries TRBV6-6 and TRBJ2-5; TRBD1 aligns across 7 bases. V shed 4 bases, J shed 0 bases, and the junction held 5 bases outside the gene matches. This CDR3 has 15 amino acids. CDR1 and CDR2 from the germline V gene are MNHNY and SVGAGI (reference sequence). CDR3 nucleotide sequence: TGTGCCAGCAGTTTGGAACAGGGGTACCAAGAGACCCAGTACTTC. It codes for CASSLEQGYQETQYF.

The rearrangement uses TRBV3-1 and TRBJ1-2; perhaps TRBD1 as D (6 bases). CDR1 LGHDT and CDR2 YNNKEL come from the germline V gene (reference sequence). V shed 3 bases and J shed 4 bases, with 36 bases lying between them. There are 22 residues in the CDR3. CDR3 in DNA: TGTGCCAGCAGCCACAACTCGAATAGAGCCTCACACTTAGGACGGACAGTCTATGGCTACACCTTC. Its translation: CASSHNSNRASHLGRTVYGYTF.

This clonotype occurred once. V usage is TRBV20-1 and J usage is TRBJ1-3; D unresolved. Deletions cut 0 bases from V and 0 bases from J, with 9 bases between. CDR1 and CDR2 from the germline V gene are DFQATT and SNEGSKA (reference sequence). There are 15 residues in the CDR3. The CDR3: CSARDMRSSGNTIYF. CDR3 nucleotide sequence: TGCAGTGCTAGAGATATGAGAAGCTCTGGAAACACCATATATTTT.

The chain employs TRBV10-3 and TRBJ2-5; D is ambiguous. Trimming took 0 bases from V and 3 from J, leaving 11 bases between them. CDR1 is ENHRY and CDR2 is SYGVKD in the germline V gene. This CDR3 contains 15 residues. The DNA for the CDR3 is TGTGCCATCAGTGAGTCAGCCCAGAAAGAAGAGACCCAGTACTTC. Translation: CAISESAQKEETQYF.